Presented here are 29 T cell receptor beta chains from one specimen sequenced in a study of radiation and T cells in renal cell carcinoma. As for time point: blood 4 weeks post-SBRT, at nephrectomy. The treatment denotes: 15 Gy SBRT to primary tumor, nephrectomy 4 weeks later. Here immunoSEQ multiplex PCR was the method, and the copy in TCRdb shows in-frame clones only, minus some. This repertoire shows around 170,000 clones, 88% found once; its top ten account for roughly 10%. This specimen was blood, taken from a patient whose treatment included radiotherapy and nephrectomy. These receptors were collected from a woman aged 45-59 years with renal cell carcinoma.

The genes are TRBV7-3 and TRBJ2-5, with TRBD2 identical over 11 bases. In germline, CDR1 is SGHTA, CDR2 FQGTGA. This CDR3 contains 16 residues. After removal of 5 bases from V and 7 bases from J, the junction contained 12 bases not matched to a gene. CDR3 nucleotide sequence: TGTGCCAGCAGCCCCTCTAGCGGGGGGCCCGGTGGGACCCAGTACTTC. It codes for CASSPSSGGPGGTQYF.

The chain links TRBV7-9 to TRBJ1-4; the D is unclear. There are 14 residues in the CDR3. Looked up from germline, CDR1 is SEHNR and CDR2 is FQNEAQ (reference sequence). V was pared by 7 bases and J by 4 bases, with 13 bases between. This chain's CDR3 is CASTAGLVNEKLFF. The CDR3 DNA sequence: TGTGCCAGCACGGCGGGTCTTGTTAATGAAAAACTGTTTTTT.

The CDR3: CASRKETEAFF. As DNA, the CDR3 is TGTGCCAGCAGGAAAGAAACTGAAGCTTTCTTT. The rearrangement uses TRBV28 and TRBJ1-1; D is uncertain. The V gene lost 6 bases and the J gene lost 5 bases, with 7 bases spanning the gap. The CDR3 is made up of 11 amino acids. CDR1 and CDR2 (germline): MDHEN, SYDVKM. The variable domain in full, completed from reference TRBV28 and TRBJ1-1, reads DVKVTQSSRYLVKRTGEKVFLECVQDMDHENMFWYRQDPGLGLRLIYFSYDVKMKEKGDIPEGYSVSREKKERFSLILESASTNQTSMYLCASRKETEAFFGQGTRLTVV.

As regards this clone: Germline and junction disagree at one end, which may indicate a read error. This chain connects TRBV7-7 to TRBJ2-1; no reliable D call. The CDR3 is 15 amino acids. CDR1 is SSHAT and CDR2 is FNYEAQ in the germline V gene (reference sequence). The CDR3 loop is CASSLGSATWNEQFF. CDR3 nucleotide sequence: TGTGCTAGCAGCTTAGGTTCCGCGACTTGGAATGAGCAGTTCTTC. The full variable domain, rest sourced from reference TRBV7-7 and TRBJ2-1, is GAGVSQSPRYKVTKRGQDVTLRCDPISSHATLYWYQQALGQGPEFLTYFNYEAQPDKSGLPSDRFSAERPEGSISTLTIQRTEQRDSAMYRCASSLGSATWNEQFFGPGTRLTVL.

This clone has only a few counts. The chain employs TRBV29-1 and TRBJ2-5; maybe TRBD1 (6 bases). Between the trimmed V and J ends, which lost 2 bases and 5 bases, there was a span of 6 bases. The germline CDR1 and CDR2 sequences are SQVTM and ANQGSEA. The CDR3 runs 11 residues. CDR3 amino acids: CSVERGETQYF. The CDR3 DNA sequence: TGCAGCGTTGAAAGGGGGGAGACCCAGTACTTC.

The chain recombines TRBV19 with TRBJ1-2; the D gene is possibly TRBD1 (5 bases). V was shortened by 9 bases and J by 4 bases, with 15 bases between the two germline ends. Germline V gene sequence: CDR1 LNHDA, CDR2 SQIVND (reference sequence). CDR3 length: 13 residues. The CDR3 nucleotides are TGTGCCAGCCTCGACAGAGGAAGCTATGGCTACACCTTC. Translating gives CASLDRGSYGYTF.

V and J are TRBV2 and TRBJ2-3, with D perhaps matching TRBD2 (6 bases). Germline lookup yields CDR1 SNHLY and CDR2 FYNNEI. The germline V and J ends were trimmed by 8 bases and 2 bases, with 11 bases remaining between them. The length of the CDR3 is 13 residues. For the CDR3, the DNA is TGTGCCAGCGGGTGGGGGGTCACAGATACGCAGTATTTT. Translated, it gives CASGWGVTDTQYF.

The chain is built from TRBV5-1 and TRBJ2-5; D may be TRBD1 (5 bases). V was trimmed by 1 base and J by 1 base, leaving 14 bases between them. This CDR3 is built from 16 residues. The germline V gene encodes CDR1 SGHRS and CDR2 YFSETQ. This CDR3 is CASSLRTPRSQETQYF. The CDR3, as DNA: TGCGCCAGCAGCTTGCGGACACCTAGGAGCCAAGAGACCCAGTACTTC.

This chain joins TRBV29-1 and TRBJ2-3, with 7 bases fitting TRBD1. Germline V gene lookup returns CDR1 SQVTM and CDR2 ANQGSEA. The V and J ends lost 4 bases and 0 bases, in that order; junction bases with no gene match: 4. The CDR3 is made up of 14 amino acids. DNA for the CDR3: TGCAGCGTTGCGGAAGGGGGCAGCACAGATACGCAGTATTTT. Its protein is CSVAEGGSTDTQYF.

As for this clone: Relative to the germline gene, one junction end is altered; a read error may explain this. CDR3 sequence reads: CASSLSGQQETQYF. CDR3 bases: TGTGCTAGCAGCTTATCAGGACAGCAAGAGACCCAGTACTTC. The chain links TRBV7-7 to TRBJ2-5; a possible D gene is TRBD1 (6 bases). The CDR3 length is 14 residues. CDR1 is SSHAT and CDR2 is FNYEAQ in the germline V gene (reference sequence).

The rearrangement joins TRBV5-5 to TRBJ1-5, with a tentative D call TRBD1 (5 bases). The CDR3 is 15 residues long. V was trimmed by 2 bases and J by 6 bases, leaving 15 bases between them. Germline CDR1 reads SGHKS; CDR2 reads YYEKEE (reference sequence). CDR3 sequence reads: CASSFGMGEAQPQHF. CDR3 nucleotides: TGTGCCAGCAGCTTTGGCATGGGGGAGGCTCAGCCCCAGCATTTT.

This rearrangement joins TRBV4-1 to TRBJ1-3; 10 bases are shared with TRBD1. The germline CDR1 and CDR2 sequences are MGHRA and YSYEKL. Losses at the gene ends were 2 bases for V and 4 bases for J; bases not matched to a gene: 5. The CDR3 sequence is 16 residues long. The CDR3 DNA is TGCGCCAGCAGCCAATCGACAGGGGGCGCGGGAAACACCATATATTTT. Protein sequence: CASSQSTGGAGNTIYF.

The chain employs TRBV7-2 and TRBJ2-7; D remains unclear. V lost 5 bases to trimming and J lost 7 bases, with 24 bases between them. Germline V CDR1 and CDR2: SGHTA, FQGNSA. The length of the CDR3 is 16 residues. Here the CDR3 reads CASSRRPLASDLEQYF. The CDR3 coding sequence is TGTGCCAGCAGCCGACGACCCCTGGCAAGCGATTTGGAGCAGTACTTC.

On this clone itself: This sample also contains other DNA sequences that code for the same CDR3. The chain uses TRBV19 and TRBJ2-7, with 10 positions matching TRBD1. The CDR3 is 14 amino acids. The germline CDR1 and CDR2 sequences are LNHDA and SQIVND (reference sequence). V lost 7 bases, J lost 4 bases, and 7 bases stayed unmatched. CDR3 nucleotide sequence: TGTGCCAGTAAGAGGGACAGGGGATCATACGAGCAGTACTTC. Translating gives CASKRDRGSYEQYF.

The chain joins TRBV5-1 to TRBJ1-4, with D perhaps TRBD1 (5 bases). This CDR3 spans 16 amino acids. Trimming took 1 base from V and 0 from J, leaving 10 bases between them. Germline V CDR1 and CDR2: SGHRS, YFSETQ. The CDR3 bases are TGCGCCAGCAGCTTGTCACAGGCAGCAACTAATGAAAAACTGTTTTTT. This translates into CASSLSQAATNEKLFF. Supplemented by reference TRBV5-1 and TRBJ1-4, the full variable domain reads KAGVTQTPRYLIKTRGQQVTLSCSPISGHRSVSWYQQTPGQGLQFLFEYFSETQRNKGNFPGRFSGRQFSNSRSEMNVSTLELGDSALYLCASSLSQAATNEKLFFGSGTQLSVL.

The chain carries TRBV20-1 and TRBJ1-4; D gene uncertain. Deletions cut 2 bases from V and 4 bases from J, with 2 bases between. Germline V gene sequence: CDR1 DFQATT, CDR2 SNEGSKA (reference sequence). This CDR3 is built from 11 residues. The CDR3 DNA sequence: TGCAGTGCTAGAAATAATGAAAAACTGTTTTTT. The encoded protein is CSARNNEKLFF.

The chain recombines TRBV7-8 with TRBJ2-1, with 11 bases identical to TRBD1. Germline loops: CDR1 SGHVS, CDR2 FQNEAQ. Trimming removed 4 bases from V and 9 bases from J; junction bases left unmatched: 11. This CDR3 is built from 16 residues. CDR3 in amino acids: CASSSRDRTGGLEQFF. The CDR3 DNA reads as TGTGCCAGCAGCTCTAGGGACAGGACAGGGGGCCTTGAGCAGTTCTTC. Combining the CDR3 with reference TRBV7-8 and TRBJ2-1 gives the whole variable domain GAGVSQSPRYKVAKRGQDVALRCDPISGHVSLFWYQQALGQGPEFLTYFQNEAQLDKSGLPSDRFFAERPEGSVSTLKIQRTQQEDSAVYLCASSSRDRTGGLEQFFGPGTRLTVL.

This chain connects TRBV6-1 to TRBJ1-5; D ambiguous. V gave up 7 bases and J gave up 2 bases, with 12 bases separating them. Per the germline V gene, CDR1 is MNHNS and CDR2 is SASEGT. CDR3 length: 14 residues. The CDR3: CASNLGRGNQPQHF. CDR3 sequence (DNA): TGTGCCAGCAATCTGGGCAGAGGCAATCAGCCCCAGCATTTT.

The chain's CDR3 is CASSFSLRDRVYGYTF. For the CDR3, the DNA is TGTGCCAGTAGTTTTTCGCTCCGGGACAGAGTATATGGCTACACCTTC. V usage is TRBV19 and J usage is TRBJ1-2; TRBD1 agrees at 7 bases. This CDR3 spans 16 amino acids. V gave up 5 bases and J gave up 5 bases; unmatched junction bases: 14. Per the germline V gene, CDR1 is LNHDA and CDR2 is SQIVND (reference sequence).

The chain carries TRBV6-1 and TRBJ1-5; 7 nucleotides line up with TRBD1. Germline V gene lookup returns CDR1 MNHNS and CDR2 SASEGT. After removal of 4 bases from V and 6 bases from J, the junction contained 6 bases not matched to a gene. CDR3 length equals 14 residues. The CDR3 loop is CASSVTGAAQPQHF. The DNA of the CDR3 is TGTGCCAGCAGTGTTACAGGGGCCGCTCAGCCCCAGCATTTT.

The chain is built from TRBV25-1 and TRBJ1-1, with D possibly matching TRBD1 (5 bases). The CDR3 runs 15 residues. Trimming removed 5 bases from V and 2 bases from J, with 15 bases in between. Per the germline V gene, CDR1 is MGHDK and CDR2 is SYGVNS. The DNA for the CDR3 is TGTGCCAGCAGTCCTCTTGGAGGGGACAACACTGAAGCTTTCTTT. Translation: CASSPLGGDNTEAFF. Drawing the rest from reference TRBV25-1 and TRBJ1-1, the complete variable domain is EADIYQTPRYLVIGTGKKITLECSQTMGHDKMYWYQQDPGMELHLIHYSYGVNSTEKGDLSSESTVSRIRTEHFPLTLESARPSHTSQYLCASSPLGGDNTEAFFGQGTRLTVV.

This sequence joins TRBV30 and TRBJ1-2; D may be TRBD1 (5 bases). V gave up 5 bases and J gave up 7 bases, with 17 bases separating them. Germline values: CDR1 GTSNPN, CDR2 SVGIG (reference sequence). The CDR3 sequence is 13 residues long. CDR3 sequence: CAWLEDSEIGYTF. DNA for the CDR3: TGTGCCTGGCTCGAAGACAGCGAAATTGGCTACACCTTC.

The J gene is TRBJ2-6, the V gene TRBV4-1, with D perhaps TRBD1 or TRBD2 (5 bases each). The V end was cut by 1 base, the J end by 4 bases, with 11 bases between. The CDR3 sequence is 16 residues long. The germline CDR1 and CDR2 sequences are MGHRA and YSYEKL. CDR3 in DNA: TGCGCCAGCAGCCAAGTTGGGGGAGCAGGGGCCAACGTCCTGACTTTC. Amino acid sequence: CASSQVGGAGANVLTF.

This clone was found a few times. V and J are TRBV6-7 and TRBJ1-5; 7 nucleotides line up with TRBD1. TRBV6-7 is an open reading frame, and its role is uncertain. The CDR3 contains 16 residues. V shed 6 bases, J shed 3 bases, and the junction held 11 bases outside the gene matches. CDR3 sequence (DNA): TGTGCCAGCAGACCTCAGGGGGAGTTACCCAATCAGCCCCAGCATTTT. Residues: CASRPQGELPNQPQHF.

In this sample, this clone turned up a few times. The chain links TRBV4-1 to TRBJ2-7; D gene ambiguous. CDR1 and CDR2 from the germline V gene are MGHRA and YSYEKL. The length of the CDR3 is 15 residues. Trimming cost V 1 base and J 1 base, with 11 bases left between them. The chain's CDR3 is CASSQAAAGSYEQYF. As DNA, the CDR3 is TGCGCCAGCAGCCAAGCGGCGGCTGGGTCCTACGAGCAGTACTTC.

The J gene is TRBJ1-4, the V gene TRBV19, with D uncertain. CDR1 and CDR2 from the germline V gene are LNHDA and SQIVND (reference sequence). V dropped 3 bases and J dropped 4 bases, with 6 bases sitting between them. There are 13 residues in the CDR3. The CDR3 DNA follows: TGTGCCAGTAGTATTTCGGTTAATGAAAAACTGTTTTTT. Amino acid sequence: CASSISVNEKLFF.

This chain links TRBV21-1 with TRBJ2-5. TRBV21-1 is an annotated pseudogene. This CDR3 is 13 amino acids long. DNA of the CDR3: TGTGCCAGCAGTACACCCGAGGGGGAGACCCAGTACTTC. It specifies CASSTPEGETQYF.

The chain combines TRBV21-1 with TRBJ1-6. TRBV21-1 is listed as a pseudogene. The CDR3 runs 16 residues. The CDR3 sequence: CARTGRVRAYNSPLHF. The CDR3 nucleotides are TGTGCCAGGACCGGTCGGGTGAGAGCCTATAATTCACCCCTCCACTTT.

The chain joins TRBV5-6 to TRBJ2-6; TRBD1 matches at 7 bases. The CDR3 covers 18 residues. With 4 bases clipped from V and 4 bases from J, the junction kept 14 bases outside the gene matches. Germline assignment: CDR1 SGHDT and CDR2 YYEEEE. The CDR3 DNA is TGTGCCAGCAGCCCGACCGGGACAGTTTTCGCCGGGGCCAACGTCCTGACTTTC. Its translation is CASSPTGTVFAGANVLTF.